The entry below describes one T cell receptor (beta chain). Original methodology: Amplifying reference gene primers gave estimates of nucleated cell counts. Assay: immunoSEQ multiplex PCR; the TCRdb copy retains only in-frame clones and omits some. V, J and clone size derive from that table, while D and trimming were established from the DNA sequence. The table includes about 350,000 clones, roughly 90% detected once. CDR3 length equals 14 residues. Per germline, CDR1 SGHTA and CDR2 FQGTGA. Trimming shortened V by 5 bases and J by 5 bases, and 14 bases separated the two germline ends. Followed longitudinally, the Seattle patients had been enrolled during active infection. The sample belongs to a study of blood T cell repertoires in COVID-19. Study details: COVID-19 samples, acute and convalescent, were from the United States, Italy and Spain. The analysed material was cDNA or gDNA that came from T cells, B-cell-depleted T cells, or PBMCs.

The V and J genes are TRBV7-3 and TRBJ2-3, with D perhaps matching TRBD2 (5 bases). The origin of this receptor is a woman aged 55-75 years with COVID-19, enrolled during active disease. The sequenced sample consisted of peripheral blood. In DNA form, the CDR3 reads TGTGCCAGCAGCCGCTTCCCTCGGGGAGATACGCAGTATTTT. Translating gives CASSRFPRGDTQYF.